A selection of T cell receptor beta chains follows, all from one sample in a study of cytomegalovirus exposure and HLA in healthy donors. Measured with immunoSEQ multiplex PCR; TCRdb has only the in-frame clones, and not every one. The table has tens of thousands of clones, under 85% seen once; the top ten hold about 53%. Sequencing was performed on PBMCs. These receptors were obtained from a man aged 50-60 years in good health and CMV-seropositive. CDR3s include the opening cysteine and the closing phenylalanine or tryptophan. The D gene is left open where the match is weak. Part of the rows lack a size; the others show once, few, many or a class for expanded clones.

clone size	D gene	V gene	J gene	CDR3 DNA	CDR3 protein
.	.	TRBV7-3	TRBJ2-1	TGTGCCAGCAGCTTGCTAGCATACAATGAGCAGTTCTTC	CASSLLAYNEQFF
.	.	TRBV18	TRBJ1-4	TGTGCCAGCTCGCTAAGACAGGACTCAACTAATGAAAAACTGTTTTTT	CASSLRQDSTNEKLFF
.	.	TRBV19	TRBJ2-5	TGTGCCAGTAGTATGGGCGAGACCCAGTACTTC	CASSMGETQYF
.	.	TRBV11-2	TRBJ1-2	TGTGCCAGCAGCCTCGACGGGGATGGCTACACCTTC	CASSLDGDGYTF
.	.	TRBV2	TRBJ2-4	TGTGCCAGCAGTGAAGCAACGGGAAAGATTCAGTACTTC	CASSEATGKIQYF
.	TRBD1	TRBV4-1	TRBJ1-6	TGCGCCAGCAGCCCGGGACAGGGTTCCTATAATTCACCCCTCCACTTT	CASSPGQGSYNSPLHF
.	.	TRBV7-9	TRBJ2-7	TGTGCCAGCAGCTTAGGGTCCGGCGAGCAGTACTTC	CASSLGSGEQYF
.	.	TRBV28	TRBJ2-1	TGTGCCAGCAGTTTACTATACAATGAGCAGTTCTTC	CASSLLYNEQFF
once	TRBD1	TRBV7-2	TRBJ2-2	TGTGCCAGCAGCTCTTCCGGGACAGTGAACACCGGGGAGCTGTTTTTT	CASSSSGTVNTGELFF
.	TRBD2	TRBV7-3	TRBJ2-7	TGTGCCAGCAGCTCAAGCGGGGACTCCTACGAGCAGTACTTC	CASSSSGDSYEQYF
few	.	TRBV28	TRBJ1-5	TGTGCCAGCAGATCGACAGGCGCGGGTAAGCCCCAGCATTTT	CASRSTGAGKPQHF
.	TRBD1	TRBV5-1	TRBJ2-7	TGCGCCAGCAGTGGGACAGGGAGTTCCTACGAGCAGTACTTC	CASSGTGSSYEQYF
.	.	TRBV7-9	TRBJ2-6	TGTGCCAGCATGGCAGGTGGGGCCAACGTCCTGACTTTC	CASMAGGANVLTF
.	TRBD1	TRBV29-1	TRBJ1-2	TGCAGCGTTGAAGGGCTGGGACAGGGGAATGAAGGCTACACCTTC	CSVEGLGQGNEGYTF
.	TRBD1	TRBV19	TRBJ1-6	TGTGCCAGTGCGACAGGGGTCCTCGATTCACCCCTCCACTTT	CASATGVLDSPLHF
few	.	TRBV28	TRBJ2-1	TGTGCCAGCAGTTTGGAGCCTATCGCAGGGTATTACCATGCGCAGTTCTTC	CASSLEPIAGYYHAQFF
.	.	TRBV6-5	TRBJ1-3	TGTGCCAGTTCCCTTACCAGGGCTGGAAACACCATATATTTT	CASSLTRAGNTIYF
many	TRBD1	TRBV19	TRBJ2-7	TGTGCCAGTAGTGAAACAGGGGACCCTTCCTACGAGCAGTACTTC	CASSETGDPSYEQYF
once	TRBD2	TRBV2	TRBJ2-5	TGTGCCAGCAGGGCAGCGGGGGCGCCCCAAGAGACCCAGTACTTC	CASRAAGAPQETQYF
.	.	TRBV7-9	TRBJ1-2	TGTTCCAGCACCCCGGGAGTCTATGGCTACACCTTC	CSSTPGVYGYTF
.	TRBD1	TRBV29-1	TRBJ1-1	TGCAGCGTAGCCGGGACAGGGGCTGGGACTGAAGCTTTCTTT	CSVAGTGAGTEAFF
.	.	TRBV7-9	TRBJ2-5	TGTTCCAGCAGCTTACCATCAGGGGAGACCCAGTACTTC	CSSSLPSGETQYF
.	TRBD1	TRBV28	TRBJ1-2	TGTGCCAGCAGTATGGGGACGGACAGGGGGGGCTATGGCTACACCTTC	CASSMGTDRGGYGYTF
.	TRBD2	TRBV18	TRBJ2-1	TGTGCCAGCTCACTAGGACTAGCGGGAGGGGACAATGAGCAGTTCTTC	CASSLGLAGGDNEQFF
.	TRBD1	TRBV25-1	TRBJ2-7	TGTGCCAGCAGTGGCGGTAGGGGGCTATACGAGCCGTACTTC	CASSGGRGLYEPYF
.	TRBD2	TRBV7-8	TRBJ2-1	TGTGCCAGCAGCGACCGACTAGCGGGACCATACAATGAGCAGTTCTTC	CASSDRLAGPYNEQFF
.	TRBD1	TRBV7-2	TRBJ2-1	TGTGCCAGCAGCTGGACAGGGACGGATGGTAAGCAGCTCTTC	CASSWTGTDGKQLF
.	TRBD2	TRBV27	TRBJ2-7	TGTGCCAGCAGCAGGACTAGCGGGGCCCACTACGAGCAGTACTTC	CASSRTSGAHYEQYF
.	.	TRBV11-2	TRBJ1-2	TGTGCCAGCAGCTACGACAGGTCGGGCTATGGCTACACCTTC	CASSYDRSGYGYTF
.	TRBD2	TRBV6-6	TRBJ2-5	TGTGCCAGCACCCAGCGGGGGAGCCAAGAGACCCAGTACTTC	CASTQRGSQETQYF
few	TRBD2	TRBV11-2	TRBJ2-3	TGTGCCAGCAGCTCCTCCGGGACTAGCGCAGATACGCAGTATTTT	CASSSSGTSADTQYF
.	TRBD2	TRBV7-9	TRBJ2-3	TGTGCCAGCAGCTTGACTCGGGGGGGAAGCACAGATACGCAGTATTTT	CASSLTRGGSTDTQYF
.	TRBD1	TRBV30	TRBJ1-4	TGTGCCTGGAGTGCCGGGACAGGGACTAATGAAAAACTGTTTTTT	CAWSAGTGTNEKLFF
.	TRBD1	TRBV28	TRBJ1-4	TGTGCCAGCTGTACGGCACAGGGGGCTGTGACTAATGAAAAACTGTTTTTT	CASCTAQGAVTNEKLFF
few	.	TRBV6-1	TRBJ1-2	TGTGCCAGCAGTGAAGAGAGGAGGCAATACGGCTACACCTTC	CASSEERRQYGYTF
.	.	TRBV9	TRBJ2-1	TGTGCCAGCAGTCCCACTCCTTCACCCTACAATGAGCAGTTCTTC	CASSPTPSPYNEQFF
.	.	TRBV4-3	TRBJ1-1	TGCGCCAGCAGCCCCGGACACATTAACACTGAAGCTTTCTTT	CASSPGHINTEAFF
.	TRBD2	TRBV7-2	TRBJ2-1	TGTGCCAGCAGCTTATTAGCGGGGTCATACAATGAGCAGTTCTTC	CASSLLAGSYNEQFF
.	TRBD1	TRBV7-9	TRBJ2-3	TGTGCCAGCAGCCCGGGACAGGGCAGCACAGATACGCAGTATTTT	CASSPGQGSTDTQYF
.	.	TRBV11-3	TRBJ2-7	TGTGCCAGCAGCTTAGACTCCCTACGGGACTACGAGCAGTACTTC	CASSLDSLRDYEQYF
few	.	TRBV9	TRBJ2-7	TGTGCAAGCAGCTCCCAGGGGCCCAGCTCCTCCGAGCAGTACTTC	CASSSQGPSSSEQYF
.	TRBD1	TRBV6-5	TRBJ2-7	TGTGCCAGCGAGGGACAGGGGTTTTACGAGCAGTACTTC	CASEGQGFYEQYF
.	.	TRBV2	TRBJ1-1	TGTGCCAGCTTTCCACAGGGACCTTACACTGAAGCTTTCTTT	CASFPQGPYTEAFF
.	.	TRBV7-2	TRBJ2-1	TGTGCCAGCAGCTTAGACGGGAGCTCCTACAATGAGCAGTTCTTC	CASSLDGSSYNEQFF
.	.	TRBV7-3	TRBJ2-7	TGTGCCAGCAGTCAGGGACTGGGCGAGCAGTACTTC	CASSQGLGEQYF
.	TRBD2	TRBV7-9	TRBJ2-3	TGTTACAGCAGCTTACCCCGGACTAGCGGGGGGGCAGATACGCAGTATTTT	CYSSLPRTSGGADTQYF
.	.	TRBV27	TRBJ2-2	TGTGCCAGCAGTTTCGTAATGAACACCGGGGAGCTGTTTTTT	CASSFVMNTGELFF
.	TRBD1	TRBV28	TRBJ1-2	TGTGCCAGCAGTGGACAGGGGTGGGGCTACACCTTC	CASSGQGWGYTF
.	.	TRBV4-3	TRBJ2-7	TGCGCCAGCAGCCAAGGGGTCGGAGGGTTCTCCTACGAGCAGTACTTC	CASSQGVGGFSYEQYF
.	.	TRBV7-2	TRBJ1-5	TGTGCCAGCGGGCAGCCGAAGGAGCCCCAGCATTTT	CASGQPKEPQHF
.	.	TRBV29-1	TRBJ1-1	TGCAGCTCCCGCTTTAGTGGCGCGGCAGACACTGAAGCTTTCTTT	CSSRFSGAADTEAFF
.	.	TRBV7-2	TRBJ2-1	TGTGCCAGCAGCCGATGGCAGGGGCAGACGGGCAATGAGCAGTTCTTC	CASSRWQGQTGNEQFF
once	TRBD1	TRBV19	TRBJ2-7	TGTGCCAGTAGTGGGGGACAGGGGGCGAGAGAGCAGTACTTC	CASSGGQGAREQYF
.	.	TRBV6-1	TRBJ2-6	TGTGCCAGCAGTGAAACCGCAAGACTGGAAGGGGCCAACGTCCTGACTTTC	CASSETARLEGANVLTF
.	TRBD1	TRBV10-3	TRBJ2-7	TGTGCCTCGACCCTGGGACAGCCATCCTACGAGCAGTACTTC	CASTLGQPSYEQYF
many	TRBD2	TRBV4-2	TRBJ2-5	TGTGCCAGCAGCCCGAATCGCAAAATTAGCGGGGTGATAAGGAGAGAGACCCAGTACTTC	CASSPNRKISGVIRRETQYF
.	TRBD1	TRBV9	TRBJ2-3	TGTGCCAGCAGCGTCGGGACAGGGAGGGCCCACACGATGGATACGCAGTATTTT	CASSVGTGRAHTMDTQYF